The entry below describes one T cell receptor beta chain. No antigen is known for it. These data come from a study of beta chain features in type 1 diabetes. Study-level information: In age, gender and cell yields, patients were similar to healthy donors. General observations from the study: The naive, central memory and Treg TCRB repertoires showed an apparent similarity that was greater among patients than among healthy donors. Shorter TCRB CDR3s, moderately but significantly so, were found in Type 1 diabetes patients in all four CD4+ subsets. For patients and controls alike, PCR might favor shorter templates to the same degree.

The CDR3 sequence is 13 residues long. Germline V lookup: CDR1 GTSNPN, CDR2 SVGIG (reference sequence). J was trimmed by 3 bases and V by 1 base; bases with no gene match: 2. Expressed TCRB transcripts were sequenced after all isolated RNA was converted to cDNA. Using immunoSEQ multiplex PCR, the repertoire was profiled, and TCRdb retains in-frame clones only, with some absent. The profile shows 200,000 to 250,000 clones, roughly 70% of them singletons. Material: naive CD4+ T cells from blood. The source of this sequence is a man younger than 45 in good health. The chain links TRBV30 to TRBJ1-1; TRBD1 matches 7 bases. CDR3 in DNA: TGTGCCTGGAGTGCACAGGGGTACACTGAAGCTTTCTTT. Residues: CAWSAQGYTEAFF.